This T cell receptor (beta chain) was identified during a study of blood T cell repertoires in COVID-19 (dated by TCRdb to between 2020 and 2021). With regard to the full study: Samples covering the acute and convalescent phases of COVID-19 were provided by collaborators in the United States, Italy and Spain. The prospective study material was composed of cDNA or gDNA derived from T cells, B-cell-depleted T cells, or PBMCs. The dataset comprised deeply sampled blood TCRbeta repertoires from subjects exposed to, actively infected with, or recovered from COVID-19. The repertoires were released in a freely available public database meant as a resource for research on the immune response to SARS-CoV-2. The samples were drawn from two sources: the first 160 participants of the ongoing ImmuneRACE study, and 950 to 1,500 subjects contributed by 6 global collaborators. The sample metadata nearly always contained a de-identified subject ID, COVID-19 status, age in years and sex. Where available, HLA class I and class II types were taken from metadata supplied by the sample provider and were not determined by assay-based typing. Study-wide findings and limitations: Clinical and demographic metadata were provided uncurated, with the amount varying by source and participant.

The immunoSEQ Assay, a bias-controlled multiplex PCR, was used to amplify TCRbeta CDR3 regions from genomic DNA. In the source study's methods: The number of nucleated cells in each sample was estimated by amplification of reference gene primers within the assay. To quantify the absolute abundance of each unique TCRbeta CDR3 rearrangement, sequence reads were collapsed and filtered. Productive Simpson clonality was computed per sample as the square root of Simpson's diversity index over productive rearrangements. The table was pulled from immuneACCESS by TCRdb, which kept in-frame rearrangements only. Such tables lose some clones; where checked, under half of the loss comes from unresolved V genes, and the rest has no known cause. The V and J calls and the clone size are those of that table, but D and trimming were determined from the DNA. Across this sample there are over 200,000 clones, with around 88% seen only once. The ten largest clones add up to 3% to 3.5% of the sample.

Another Seattle source contributed samples from volunteer blood donors who had recovered from COVID-19. The collaborating institutions used their own protocols to collect whole blood in K2EDTA tubes. For TCRbeta analysis, collaborators shipped samples in one of three forms: frozen whole blood, isolated PBMCs, or DNA extracted from either of those sample types. The CDR3 covers 15 residues, taking in both the cysteine and the phenylalanine. The CDR3 DNA has 45 bases and is translated from base 1. From a lookup of the germline V gene, CDR1 and CDR2 are MNHEY and SVGAGI. Trimming takes 6 bases from V and 0 bases from J, and the germline ends sit 12 bases apart. As regards this clone: Its recognized antigen is unknown. The record has no base qualities; no much larger clone is one base away.

The source material was peripheral blood. The source is a woman younger than 45 who had recovered from COVID-19. The V and J segments used are TRBV6-5 and TRBJ2-1; D gene: possibly TRBD2, on 6 matching bases. The DNA sequence reads TGTGCCAGCAGGTCCACTAGCTACTCCTACAATGAGCAGTTCTTC. Its translation is CASRSTSYSYNEQFF.